This paragraph reports one T cell receptor beta chain. Its antigen is unknown. This specimen belongs to a study of STAT5B mutations in CD4+ large granular lymphocyte leukemia. Study-wide background: The CDR3 'QG' motif was associated with a particular HLA allele among healthy donors. General study findings and limits: Main leukemic clonotypes were patient-specific, but about 25% appeared at low frequency elsewhere.

The survey-level immunoSEQ assay was used. Clones were sequenced by immunoSEQ multiplex PCR, and TCRdb holds only the in-frame ones, with some missing. Of fewer than 45,000 clones listed, around 75% were seen once; the top ten hold around 0.5%. CDR1 is MNHEY and CDR2 is SMNVEV in the germline V gene (reference sequence). V shed 5 bases and J 0 bases; nucleotides not matched to a gene: 15. This CDR3 has 18 residues. The sequence derives from a human donor in good health. The chain links TRBV27 to TRBJ2-7; 8 nucleotides line up with TRBD1. The sequencing sample was made of CD4+ T cells from blood buffy coats. The CDR3 region is CASSAGSRGPQSSYEQYF. The CDR3, as DNA: TGTGCCAGCAGTGCCGGTTCCAGGGGGCCGCAGAGCTCCTACGAGCAGTACTTC.